This T cell receptor beta chain came from a study of T cell repertoires in cytomegalovirus infection. Study information: The authors relied on CMV epitopes, both recently identified HLA-C-restricted and well-studied HLA-B-restricted. Both CMV infection and a matching HLA type were indicated by public TCR beta signatures. Findings and caveats of the study: The ex vivo response was dominated by HLA-C-restricted CMV-specific TCR beta clonotypes.

TCRdb reprocessed the reads with MiXCR, giving one entry per CDR3 protein. The table lists fewer than 900,000 distinct CDR3 sequences, roughly 28% of them singletons. This clonotype came up a few times. Its antigen is not identified. The starting material was cultured CD8+ T cells from PBMCs, obtained from culture after CMV antigen stimulation. The source is a human donor in good health (CMV status not recorded). Some clones in this sample may be carry-over from other donors' samples.

CDR3 coding DNA: TGTGCCAGCAGCCAACAAAATCCAATGCGGCAAGAGACCCAGTACTTC. This sequence encodes CASSQQNPMRQETQYF. This chain joins TRBV3-1 and TRBJ2-5; D call uncertain. Germline-derived CDR1 and CDR2 are LGHDT and YNNKEL (reference sequence). Trimming took 2 bases from V and 2 from J, leaving 15 bases between them. This CDR3 is built from 16 residues.